A selection of T cell receptor beta chains follows, all from one sample in a study of blood T cell repertoires in COVID-19. TCRdb's copy holds only in-frame clones and misses some; the assay was immunoSEQ multiplex PCR. The sample gives approximately 500,000 clones, 85% to 90% of which show up once; roughly 7.4% is in the top ten. The sequenced sample consisted of peripheral blood. The receptors were gathered from a woman aged 45-60 years with COVID-19, enrolled during active disease. Both conserved end residues are part of each CDR3. The D gene is left open where the match is weak. Size is stated for part of the rows, as once, few or many counts, or as a class when the clone is expanded.

V,D,J,size,CDR3,DNA
TRBV6-2/TRBV6-3,-,TRBJ1-2,-,CASSLAGGRGYTF,TGTGCCAGCAGTCTGGCCGGGGGTCGAGGCTACACCTTC
TRBV5-8,TRBD1,TRBJ2-7,-,CASSLGGGSYEQYF,TGTGCCAGCAGCTTGGGAGGGGGCAGTTACGAGCAGTACTTC
TRBV12-3/TRBV12-4,-,TRBJ2-7,-,CASTLSIQDEQYF,TGTGCCAGCACCCTTTCCATTCAGGACGAGCAGTACTTC
TRBV2,-,TRBJ2-7,-,CASSLVRGLGEQYF,TGTGCCAGCAGCTTGGTGCGGGGTCTTGGAGAGCAGTACTTC
TRBV11-2,-,TRBJ1-2,-,CASSLIQGGYTF,TGTGCCAGCAGCTTAATCCAGGGAGGCTACACCTTC
TRBV19,TRBD1,TRBJ1-1,-,CASSTPQGARTEAFF,TGTGCCAGTAGTACCCCTCAGGGGGCGAGGACTGAAGCTTTCTTT
TRBV5-6,-,TRBJ1-3,-,CASSLDQGYGNTIYF,TGTGCCAGCAGCCTCGACCAGGGTTATGGAAACACCATATATTTT
TRBV5-1,TRBD2,TRBJ2-1,-,CASSFVRGGDPSEQFF,TGCGCCAGCAGCTTTGTACGGGGGGGCGATCCAAGTGAGCAGTTCTTC
TRBV2,-,TRBJ1-5,-,CASSDSGEGFGQPQHF,TGTGCCAGCAGTGATTCGGGGGAGGGTTTCGGTCAGCCCCAGCATTTT
TRBV11-2,-,TRBJ2-2,-,CASSSFGNTGELFF,TGTGCCAGCAGCTCCTTTGGCAACACCGGGGAGCTGTTTTTT
TRBV5-1,-,TRBJ2-1,few,CASSFRDLDNEQFF,TGCGCCAGCAGCTTCCGGGATCTCGACAATGAGCAGTTCTTC
TRBV2,-,TRBJ2-2,once,CASTKGLVTGELFF,TGTGCCAGCACGAAGGGGCTGGTCACCGGGGAGCTGTTTTTT
TRBV27,TRBD1,TRBJ1-2,-,CASSPHLGGVGYTF,TGTGCCAGCAGCCCCCACCTAGGGGGCGTGGGCTACACCTTC
TRBV20-1,-,TRBJ1-1,-,CSARGEGEAFF,TGCAGTGCTAGAGGGGAGGGCGAAGCTTTCTTT
TRBV2,-,TRBJ2-3,-,CASTRTGYTDTQYF,TGTGCCAGCACCCGTACGGGGTACACAGATACGCAGTATTTT
TRBV3-1/TRBV3-2,-,TRBJ1-1,-,CASSQGLFNTEAFF,TGTGCCAGCAGCCAAGGTCTCTTTAACACTGAAGCTTTCTTT
TRBV19,TRBD1,TRBJ1-1,-,CASSPSTGSNTEAFF,TGTGCCAGTAGTCCCTCGACAGGGTCCAACACTGAAGCTTTCTTT
TRBV24-1,TRBD1,TRBJ1-4,-,CATSDSTGGDGNEKLFF,TGTGCCACCAGTGATTCGACAGGGGGCGATGGTAATGAAAAACTGTTTTTT
TRBV9,-,TRBJ2-7,-,CASSVGSGAHEQYF,TGTGCCAGCAGCGTAGGATCAGGGGCCCACGAGCAGTACTTC
TRBV30,-,TRBJ1-5,few,CAWSGRGGQPQHF,TGTGCCTGGAGTGGCAGGGGCGGGCAGCCCCAGCATTTT
TRBV2,-,TRBJ1-2,-,CASSTHRGSSNYGYTF,TGTGCCAGCAGCACCCACCGGGGGTCCTCTAACTATGGCTACACCTTC
TRBV9,-,TRBJ2-3,-,CASRGGTDTQYF,TGTGCCAGCAGAGGGGGCACAGATACGCAGTATTTT
TRBV7-2,TRBD2,TRBJ2-1,-,CASSLWTSGGANEQFF,TGTGCCAGCAGCTTATGGACTAGCGGGGGGGCTAATGAGCAGTTCTTC
TRBV7-6,-,TRBJ2-2,-,CASSLQTGLNWQITGELFF,TGTGCCAGCAGCTTACAAACTGGGCTTAACTGGCAGATCACCGGGGAGCTGTTTTTT
TRBV12-2,-,TRBJ2-3,-,CASRLGRGGASDTQYF,TGTGCAAGTCGCTTAGGGCGCGGGGGGGCTTCAGATACGCAGTATTTT
TRBV30,-,TRBJ1-1,once,CAWTSSVDTEAFF,TGTGCCTGGACGAGCAGCGTGGACACTGAAGCTTTCTTT
TRBV6-5,-,TRBJ2-7,-,CASSYVQGSYEQYF,TGTGCCAGCAGTTACGTCCAGGGGAGCTACGAGCAGTACTTC
TRBV7-2,TRBD1,TRBJ2-1,-,CASSLSGTGYGNEQFF,TGTGCCAGCAGCTTAAGTGGGACAGGGTATGGCAATGAGCAGTTCTTC
TRBV4-2,TRBD2,TRBJ2-3,once,CASSQDGTRADTQYF,TGTGCCAGCAGCCAAGATGGGACTAGGGCAGATACGCAGTATTTT
TRBV24-1,-,TRBJ1-2,-,CATSDFRDGYTF,TGTGCCACCAGTGATTTCAGGGATGGCTACACCTTC
TRBV11-2,TRBD2,TRBJ2-3,-,CASSLHGGAVDTQYF,TGTGCCAGCAGCTTACACGGGGGGGCCGTAGATACGCAGTATTTT
TRBV7-8,TRBD1,TRBJ1-2,many,CASSRRDSLKTF,TGTGCCAGCAGCAGGCGGGACAGCCTTAAGACCTTC
TRBV2,TRBD1,TRBJ2-3,-,CASNRQGSTDTQYF,TGTGCCAGCAATAGACAGGGAAGCACAGATACGCAGTATTTT
TRBV15,-,TRBJ2-7,-,CATSRRTDYEQYF,TGTGCCACCAGCAGGCGGACAGACTACGAGCAGTACTTC
TRBV18,-,TRBJ1-3,-,CASSPRVPGRGGSGNTIYF,TGTGCCAGCTCACCACGGGTCCCAGGACGAGGGGGCTCTGGAAACACCATATATTTT
TRBV24-1,-,TRBJ2-2,-,CATSDLRPGQSPGELFF,TGTGCCACCAGTGATTTGAGACCGGGACAATCCCCCGGGGAGCTGTTTTTT
TRBV9,-,TRBJ1-1,-,CASSVSPGRARTEAFF,TGTGCCAGCAGCGTTTCCCCCGGGAGGGCCAGGACTGAAGCTTTCTTT
TRBV20-1,-,TRBJ1-1,-,CSAPLRLEAFF,TGCAGTGCTCCCCTCAGATTAGAAGCTTTCTTT
TRBV7-2,TRBD2,TRBJ2-7,-,CASSLQAGASYEQYF,TGTGCCAGCAGCTTACAAGCGGGGGCTTCCTACGAGCAGTACTTC
TRBV14,-,TRBJ1-3,-,CASSLFSDTIYF,TGTGCCAGCAGCCTGTTTTCGGACACCATATATTTT
TRBV12-2,-,TRBJ2-7,-,CASRLALWTSGGVYEQYF,TGTGCAAGTCGCTTAGCGCTGTGGACTAGCGGGGGGGTATACGAGCAGTACTTC
TRBV7-2,TRBD1,TRBJ2-5,-,CASSSDRGFEETQYF,TGTGCCAGCAGCTCGGACAGGGGTTTTGAAGAGACCCAGTACTTC
TRBV2,TRBD2,TRBJ2-7,-,CASLPNSGSYEQYF,TGTGCCAGCCTCCCGAATAGCGGGAGCTACGAGCAGTACTTC
TRBV5-1,-,TRBJ2-2,-,CASSSDTLNTGELFF,TGCGCCAGCAGTTCTGACACTTTGAACACCGGGGAGCTGTTTTTT
TRBV6-1,-,TRBJ2-2,-,CASSVTSLRSTGELFF,TGTGCCAGCAGTGTTACCTCCCTGCGTAGCACCGGGGAGCTGTTTTTT
TRBV5-1,TRBD2,TRBJ2-3,-,CASSSKLAGGQDTQYF,TGCGCCAGCAGCTCGAAACTAGCGGGGGGGCAAGATACGCAGTATTTT
TRBV5-1,TRBD1,TRBJ1-4,-,CASSASTGGQGEKLFF,TGCGCCAGCAGCGCCTCGACAGGGGGCCAAGGTGAAAAACTGTTTTTT
TRBV12-5,-,TRBJ1-5,-,CASGLADNAPQHF,TGTGCTAGTGGTTTGGCCGACAACGCGCCCCAGCATTTT
TRBV24-1,-,TRBJ2-3,-,CATSDFTGGSDTQYF,TGTGCCACCAGTGATTTTACAGGTGGGTCAGATACGCAGTATTTT
TRBV30,-,TRBJ1-4,once,CAWAFLSGEKLFF,TGTGCCTGGGCCTTCCTTTCGGGGGAAAAACTGTTTTTT
TRBV29-1,-,TRBJ1-2,-,CSVGMGGRGDGYTF,TGCAGCGTTGGTATGGGAGGTCGAGGAGATGGCTACACCTTC
TRBV9,TRBD1,TRBJ1-4,-,CASSLTGTGSEKLFF,TGTGCCAGCAGCTTAACCGGGACAGGGTCCGAAAAACTGTTTTTT
TRBV12-3/TRBV12-4,-,TRBJ1-5,-,CASSLTLNQPQHF,TGTGCCAGCAGCCTTACACTAAATCAGCCCCAGCATTTT
TRBV19,-,TRBJ1-5,-,CASSPILAGGQPQHF,TGTGCCAGTAGTCCTATTCTGGCAGGCGGGCAGCCCCAGCATTTT
TRBV7-9,-,TRBJ2-7,-,CASSWIQGTDEQYF,TGTGCCAGCAGCTGGATACAGGGTACAGACGAGCAGTACTTC
TRBV9,-,TRBJ2-7,-,CASSVGPGREQYF,TGTGCCAGCAGCGTGGGCCCAGGGCGCGAGCAGTACTTC
TRBV19,-,TRBJ1-1,-,CASSMTGRGTEAFF,TGTGCCAGTAGTATGACGGGGCGGGGAACTGAAGCTTTCTTT
TRBV24-1,TRBD1,TRBJ2-2,-,CATSDPGTANTGELFF,TGTGCCACCAGTGACCCCGGGACAGCGAACACCGGGGAGCTGTTTTTT
TRBV11-2,-,TRBJ1-1,-,CASSLVSQNTEAFF,TGTGCCAGCAGCTTAGTGAGCCAGAACACTGAAGCTTTCTTT